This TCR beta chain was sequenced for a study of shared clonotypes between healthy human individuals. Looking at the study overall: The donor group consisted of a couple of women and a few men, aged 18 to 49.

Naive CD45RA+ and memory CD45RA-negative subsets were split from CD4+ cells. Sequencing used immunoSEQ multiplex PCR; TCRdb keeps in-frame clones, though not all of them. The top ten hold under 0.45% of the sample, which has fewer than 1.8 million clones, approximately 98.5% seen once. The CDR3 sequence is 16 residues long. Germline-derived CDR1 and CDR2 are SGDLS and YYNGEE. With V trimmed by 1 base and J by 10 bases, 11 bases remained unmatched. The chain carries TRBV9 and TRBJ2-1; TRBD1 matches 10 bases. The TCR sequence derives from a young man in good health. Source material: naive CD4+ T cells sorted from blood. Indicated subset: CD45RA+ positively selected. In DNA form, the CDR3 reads TGTGCCAGCAGCGTAACTGTAGGACAGGGGGTGGAGGAGCAGTTCTTC. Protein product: CASSVTVGQGVEEQFF.